The 30 T cell receptor beta chains below all came from one sample that was sequenced in a study of control samples from healthy donors and cancer patients. Here immunoSEQ multiplex PCR was the method, and the copy in TCRdb shows in-frame clones only, minus some. The data show over 120,000 clones, 85% to 95% seen once. Sequenced input: PBMCs. The receptors were sampled from a man aged 60 to 69 with colorectal cancer.

The gene calls are TRBV3-1 (or the pseudogene TRBV3-2) and TRBJ1-3; the D gene is possibly TRBD1 (6 bases). CDR1 and CDR2 (germline): LGHDT, YNNKEL (reference sequence). The V end was cut by 4 bases, the J end by 4 bases, with 17 bases between. The CDR3 runs 16 residues. The CDR3 reads CASSRGSTGYGNTIYF. In DNA form, the CDR3 reads TGTGCCAGCAGCCGAGGATCGACAGGTTACGGAAACACCATATATTTT.

J is TRBJ2-3 and V is TRBV7-9, with TRBD2 matching 10 bases. Germline V lookup: CDR1 SEHNR, CDR2 FQNEAQ (reference sequence). This CDR3 has 15 amino acids. Trimming at V came to 7 bases and at J to 0 bases, leaving 4 bases not matched to a gene. CDR3 amino acids: CASTVAGGSTDTQYF. Written as DNA, the CDR3 is TGTGCCAGCACCGTAGCGGGGGGAAGCACAGATACGCAGTATTTT.

This sequence joins TRBV19 and TRBJ1-6; no clear D gene. The CDR3 length is 12 residues. CDR1 is LNHDA, CDR2 SQIVND, per germline (reference sequence). Trimming left V 3 bases short and J 10 bases short, with 7 bases between. CDR3 coding DNA: TGTGCCAGTAGTATGGGAGTCTCACCCCTCCACTTT. Encoded protein: CASSMGVSPLHF. Full variable domain (remainder filled in from reference TRBV19 and TRBJ1-6): DGGITQSPKYLFRKEGQNVTLSCEQNLNHDAMYWYRQDPGQGLRLIYYSQIVNDFQKGDIAEGYSVSREKKESFPLTVTSAQKNPTAFYLCASSMGVSPLHFGNGTRLTVT.

J is TRBJ1-2 and V is TRBV11-2; the D is unclear. Trimming cost V 0 bases and J 4 bases, with 12 bases left between them. The CDR3 loop spans 15 amino acids. Per the germline V gene, CDR1 is SGHAT and CDR2 is FQNNGV. This CDR3 is CASSLERVVTYGYTF. CDR3 bases: TGTGCCAGCAGCTTAGAAAGGGTTGTCACCTATGGCTACACCTTC.

V and J are TRBV6-2 or TRBV6-3 and TRBJ2-5; D may be TRBD2 (6 bases). The V gene lost 5 bases and the J gene lost 4 bases, with 20 bases spanning the gap. This CDR3 has 16 residues. The germline V gene has CDR1 MNHEY and CDR2 SVGEGT. CDR3 DNA sequence: TGTGCCAGCAGTAGGAGCGGAGGGCCCTCAGGAGAGACCCAGTACTTC. Amino acid sequence: CASSRSGGPSGETQYF.

The rearrangement joins TRBV5-1 to TRBJ2-5; 7 nucleotides match TRBD2. Losses at the gene ends were 1 base for V and 5 bases for J; bases not matched to a gene: 8. CDR3 length: 15 amino acids. Germline V gene sequence: CDR1 SGHRS, CDR2 YFSETQ. The CDR3 DNA sequence: TGCGCCAGCAGCTTGAGCGGGACGTCCGGGGAGACCCAGTACTTC. Protein sequence: CASSLSGTSGETQYF.

The rearrangement links TRBV3-1 (or the pseudogene TRBV3-2) to TRBJ1-5; tentative D call: TRBD1 (6 bases). V dropped 2 bases and J dropped 1 base, with 18 bases sitting between them. Germline CDR1 reads LGHDT; CDR2 reads YNNKEL (reference sequence). The CDR3 length is 18 residues. CDR3 DNA: TGTGCCAGCAGCCAAAGTCTTTTCACGGGGGGCAGCAATCAGCCCCAGCATTTT. Protein product: CASSQSLFTGGSNQPQHF.

This CDR3 is CASSWAGDSYEQYF. The CDR3 nucleotides are TGTGCCAGCAGCTGGGCGGGGGACTCCTACGAGCAGTACTTC. V gene TRBV6-2 or TRBV6-3 combines with J gene TRBJ2-7; 7 positions match TRBD2. The V and J ends lost 6 bases and 0 bases, in that order; junction bases with no gene match: 5. Germline V gene data show CDR1 as MNHEY and CDR2 as SVGEGT. The CDR3 is 14 residues long.

In DNA form, the CDR3 reads TGTGCCAGCAACGGGCCCTCTAATGAGCAGTTCTTC. The encoded protein is CASNGPSNEQFF. The chain couples TRBV7-9 to TRBJ2-1; D gene ambiguous. The V gene's germline CDR1 is SEHNR and CDR2 FQNEAQ (reference sequence). V was cut by 7 bases and J by 7 bases, with 11 bases left in between. The CDR3 consists of 12 residues.

The chain carries TRBV9 and TRBJ2-5, with 12 bases lining up with TRBD1. Germline V gene sequence: CDR1 SGDLS, CDR2 YYNGEE. The CDR3 is 15 amino acids. Trimming cost V 4 bases and J 5 bases; bases outside gene matches: 6. This CDR3 reads CASSPGTGGRETQYF. The CDR3 DNA is TGTGCCAGCAGCCCTGGGACAGGGGGCCGGGAGACCCAGTACTTC.

The V gene is TRBV5-1, the J gene TRBJ1-1; D call uncertain. The CDR3 runs to 14 residues. CDR1 and CDR2 from the germline V gene are SGHRS and YFSETQ. V was clipped by 0 bases and J by 2 bases, with 8 bases between them. As DNA, the CDR3 is TGCGCCAGCAGCTTGGAATATCTTAACACTGAAGCTTTCTTT. The encoded protein is CASSLEYLNTEAFF.

The V and J genes are TRBV6-2 or TRBV6-3 and TRBJ2-5; D is possibly TRBD1 (5 bases). The V gene lost 2 bases and the J gene lost 0 bases, with 10 bases spanning the gap. The CDR3 has 15 amino acids. Germline CDR1 MNHEY, CDR2 SVGEGT. The CDR3 region has the DNA TGTGCCAGCAGTTACGGGTCGACAGACCAAGAGACCCAGTACTTC. The encoded protein is CASSYGSTDQETQYF.

The chain employs TRBV16 and TRBJ2-2; TRBD2 matches 7 bases. Trimming cost V 3 bases and J 2 bases; bases outside gene matches: 3. The CDR3 is made up of 15 amino acids. The V gene's germline CDR1 is KGHSY and CDR2 FQNENV. In nucleotides, the CDR3 is TGTGCCAGCAGCCAGCTAGCGGAAAACACCGGGGAGCTGTTTTTT. Protein: CASSQLAENTGELFF.

This chain uses TRBV7-9 with TRBJ1-1, with 7 positions matching TRBD1. CDR1 and CDR2 from the germline V gene are SEHNR and FQNEAQ (reference sequence). The CDR3 totals 13 residues. V lost 5 bases and J lost 6; bases outside the gene matches: 6. The CDR3 loop reads CASSPKQGSEAFF. The CDR3 DNA is TGTGCCAGCAGCCCAAAACAGGGGTCTGAAGCTTTCTTT.

The V call is TRBV3-1 (or the pseudogene TRBV3-2), the J call TRBJ2-2; D may be TRBD1 (6 bases). The CDR3 length is 13 residues. In germline, CDR1 is LGHDT, CDR2 YNNKEL (reference sequence). The ends were cut back, 3 bases at V and 6 bases at J, with 8 bases in the middle. The CDR3 loop reads CASSQTGSGELFF. CDR3 bases: TGTGCCAGCAGCCAGACAGGATCCGGGGAGCTGTTTTTT.

The rearrangement joins TRBV5-6 to TRBJ2-7, with TRBD1 matching over 9 bases. CDR1 is SGHDT and CDR2 is YYEEEE in the germline V gene. CDR3 length: 17 residues. With 2 bases clipped from V and 6 bases from J, the junction kept 15 bases outside the gene matches. The CDR3 DNA reads TGTGCCAGCAGCTTTTACGCCCCGGGACAGGGTTCTAGCGAGCAGTACTTC. Amino acids: CASSFYAPGQGSSEQYF.

The chain recombines TRBV2 with TRBJ1-2; tentatively, D is TRBD1 (5 bases). CDR1 is SNHLY, CDR2 FYNNEI, per germline. The CDR3 has 14 amino acids. CDR3 sequence reads: CATSRDGGLHGYTF. The CDR3 nucleotides read TGTGCTACCTCCCGGGACGGCGGACTGCATGGCTACACCTTC.

V gene TRBV11-2 combines with J gene TRBJ2-1; maybe TRBD1 (5 bases). Germline values: CDR1 SGHAT, CDR2 FQNNGV. The ends were cut back, 0 bases at V and 10 bases at J, with 10 bases in the middle. The CDR3 contains 13 residues. As DNA, the CDR3 is TGTGCCAGCAGCTTAGAAGACCCAGGGGAGCAGTTCTTC. Translated, it gives CASSLEDPGEQFF.

The chain links TRBV7-2 to TRBJ2-7, with 8 positions matching TRBD1. This CDR3 region has 14 residues. V lost 1 base to trimming and J lost 6 bases; unmatched junction nucleotides: 5. Germline V gives CDR1 SGHTA, CDR2 FQGNSA. The CDR3 is CASSLVQGAGEQYF. In DNA form, the CDR3 reads TGTGCCAGCAGCTTAGTGCAGGGGGCGGGCGAGCAGTACTTC.

The genes are TRBV6-6 and TRBJ1-2; 8 bases are a match to TRBD1. The CDR3 length is 14 residues. V dropped 6 bases and J dropped 4; count of bases not matched to a gene: 7. CDR1 is MNHNY and CDR2 is SVGAGI in the germline V gene (reference sequence). CDR3 DNA sequence: TGTGCCAGCAGACCACGGACAGGGCCCTATGGCTACACCTTC. Residues: CASRPRTGPYGYTF.

This clone came up once. This chain joins TRBV4-1 and TRBJ1-2; a possible D gene is TRBD1 (5 bases). CDR1 is MGHRA, CDR2 YSYEKL, per germline. CDR3 length equals 16 residues. The V end was cut by 4 bases, the J end by 4 bases, with 19 bases between. The CDR3 DNA follows: TGCGCCAGCAGCCCGCAGGACGGGGGGAGCGTCTATGGCTACACCTTC. Encoded protein: CASSPQDGGSVYGYTF.

The chain uses TRBV6-6 and TRBJ2-6; 8 nucleotides align to TRBD2. Germline V gene lookup returns CDR1 MNHNY and CDR2 SVGAGI (reference sequence). The CDR3 covers 15 residues. With V trimmed by 10 bases and J by 1 base, 6 bases remained unmatched. The CDR3 nucleotides read TGTGCCACTGATGCGGGGGGTTCTGGGGCCAACGTCCTGACTTTC. Its protein product is CATDAGGSGANVLTF.

The V and J genes are TRBV5-4 and TRBJ2-7; D not resolved. The CDR3 loop spans 13 amino acids. The germline CDR1 and CDR2 sequences are SGHNT and YYREEE (reference sequence). The V end was cut by 0 bases, the J end by 7 bases, with 11 bases between. DNA of the CDR3: TGTGCCAGCAGCTTGGGAGCCACCGGGGAGCAGTACTTC. It codes for CASSLGATGEQYF.

V is TRBV13 and J is TRBJ1-1; TRBD1 matches 7 bases. The CDR3 totals 15 residues. Germline CDR1 PRHDT, CDR2 FYEKMQ (reference sequence). The ends lost 2 bases at V and 4 bases at J; junction bases unmatched: 7. Here the CDR3 reads CASSLHARGGTEAFF. The CDR3 DNA reads TGTGCCAGCAGCTTACATGCCAGGGGGGGCACTGAAGCTTTCTTT.

V usage is TRBV20-1 and J usage is TRBJ1-1; D is undetermined. The V and J ends lost 3 bases and 1 base respectively, with 9 bases between them. In germline, CDR1 is DFQATT, CDR2 SNEGSKA (reference sequence). The CDR3 is 13 amino acids. CDR3 DNA: TGCAGTGCTAGTAATCGGGGGAACACTGAAGCTTTCTTT. It encodes CSASNRGNTEAFF.

This CDR3 reads CASSINRGSGETQYF. In DNA, the CDR3 is TGTGCCAGCAGCATAAACAGGGGGAGCGGGGAGACCCAGTACTTC. The chain combines TRBV13 with TRBJ2-5, with 8 bases fitting TRBD1. CDR3 length: 15 amino acids. Germline loops: CDR1 PRHDT, CDR2 FYEKMQ (reference sequence). The trim removed 5 bases at V and 5 bases at J, leaving 10 bases unmatched.

The chain employs TRBV5-1 and TRBJ2-7; maybe TRBD1 (6 bases). V lost 3 bases, J lost 3 bases, and 13 bases lay in between. Germline CDR1 SGHRS, CDR2 YFSETQ. The CDR3 extends over 14 amino acids. CDR3 coding DNA: TGCGCCAGCAGCTCCTACCGGACAGACTACGAGCAGTACTTC. Translation: CASSSYRTDYEQYF.

The genes are TRBV4-2 and TRBJ1-1; D is perhaps TRBD1 (6 bases). Trimming left V 0 bases short and J 5 bases short, with 13 bases between. The germline gives CDR1 LGHNA, CDR2 YNFKEQ. This CDR3 region has 15 residues. The CDR3: CASSQERGQGTEAFF. DNA of the CDR3: TGTGCCAGCAGCCAAGAACGGGGGCAAGGGACTGAAGCTTTCTTT.

J is TRBJ1-4 and V is TRBV28; 7 nucleotides line up with TRBD1. Trimming at V came to 7 bases and at J to 4 bases, leaving 12 bases not matched to a gene. Per germline, CDR1 MDHEN and CDR2 SYDVKM. This CDR3 contains 16 residues. Written as DNA, the CDR3 is TGTGCCAGCATGGCTGTATCGGGACAGCTTAATGAAAAACTGTTTTTT. Translating gives CASMAVSGQLNEKLFF.

The genes are TRBV5-4 and TRBJ1-1, with TRBD1 as a possible D gene (6 bases). CDR1 and CDR2 (germline): SGHNT, YYREEE (reference sequence). The V end lost 2 bases, the J end lost 0 bases, and 17 bases lay between the germline ends. The CDR3 is 17 amino acids. CDR3 nucleotides: TGTGCCAGCAGCTTAAGGCGGGGGGGCTCTGTGAACACTGAAGCTTTCTTT. Translation gives CASSLRRGGSVNTEAFF. The full variable domain, rest sourced from reference TRBV5-4 and TRBJ1-1, is ETGVTQSPTHLIKTRGQQVTLRCSSQSGHNTVSWYQQALGQGPQFIFQYYREEENGRGNFPPRFSGLQFPNYSSELNVNALELDDSALYLCASSLRRGGSVNTEAFFGQGTRLTVV.